The next 30 T cell receptor beta chains were all read from a single sample in a study of blood T cell repertoires in COVID-19. Here immunoSEQ multiplex PCR was the method, and the copy in TCRdb shows in-frame clones only, minus some. The table includes some 74,000 clones, 88% detected once. Material: peripheral blood. Source of these receptors: a man aged 45-65 years with acute or convalescent COVID-19.

This clone was found a few times. The chain couples TRBV7-8 to TRBJ2-1; 12 bases are a match to TRBD2. Losses at the gene ends were 1 base for V and 7 bases for J; bases not matched to a gene: 11. CDR3 length: 18 amino acids. Germline CDR1 SGHVS, CDR2 FQNEAQ. The CDR3 DNA follows: TGTGCCAGCAGCTTAGACGTCCGGCTAGCGGGGGGGGTAAATGAGCAGTTCTTC. The encoded protein is CASSLDVRLAGGVNEQFF. Together with reference TRBV7-8 and TRBJ2-1, the CDR3 gives the full variable domain: GAGVSQSPRYKVAKRGQDVALRCDPISGHVSLFWYQQALGQGPEFLTYFQNEAQLDKSGLPSDRFFAERPEGSVSTLKIQRTQQEDSAVYLCASSLDVRLAGGVNEQFFGPGTRLTVL.

The CDR3 coding sequence is TGTGCCAGCAGCCCGACTAGCGGGGGACAAGAGACCCAGTACTTC. Its translation is CASSPTSGGQETQYF. The chain has TRBV7-3 and TRBJ2-5; 12 nucleotides match TRBD2. The CDR3 totals 15 residues. Germline values: CDR1 SGHTA, CDR2 FQGTGA. J was trimmed by 2 bases and V by 5 bases; bases with no gene match: 3. The full variable domain, with the rest looked up from reference TRBV7-3 and TRBJ2-5, is GAGVSQTPSNKVTEKGKYVELRCDPISGHTALYWYRQSLGQGPEFLIYFQGTGAADDSGLPNDRFFAVRPEGSVSTLKIQRTERGDSAVYLCASSPTSGGQETQYFGPGTRLLVL.

This clone was seen only once. This chain joins TRBV6-5 and TRBJ1-3, with D unresolved. The V end was cut by 6 bases, the J end by 0 bases, with 12 bases between. There are 15 residues in the CDR3. The germline gives CDR1 MNHEY, CDR2 SVGAGI. As DNA, the CDR3 is TGTGCCAGCAGCTATGGAGTGTTCTCTGGAAACACCATATATTTT. It is translated as CASSYGVFSGNTIYF.

This sequence joins TRBV12-3 or TRBV12-4 and TRBJ1-2; no definite D call. The CDR3 extends over 12 amino acids. The V end was cut by 5 bases, the J end by 5 bases, with 9 bases between. The CDR3 DNA reads TGTGCCAGCAGTCTCACCGCGTATGGCTACACCTTC. Protein: CASSLTAYGYTF.

This sequence joins TRBV18 and TRBJ1-3; maybe TRBD1 (5 bases). Trimming took off 6 bases at V and 0 bases at J, with 15 bases between the two ends. The V gene's germline CDR1 is KGHSH and CDR2 LQKENI. This CDR3 comprises 16 residues. The DNA of the CDR3 is TGTGCCAGCTCCCCTGGGACTCGAATCTCTGGAAACACCATATATTTT. Amino acids: CASSPGTRISGNTIYF.

The rearrangement joins TRBV6-5 to TRBJ1-5; TRBD1 is a possible D gene (5 bases). The ends were cut back, 6 bases at V and 7 bases at J, with 13 bases in the middle. This CDR3 contains 13 residues. From germline, CDR1 is MNHEY and CDR2 SVGAGI. CDR3 region: CASRGREGQPQHF. In nucleotides, the CDR3 is TGTGCCAGCAGGGGCAGGGAAGGACAGCCCCAGCATTTT.

V and J are TRBV5-4 and TRBJ1-2, with 8 bases identical to TRBD1. The V gene end was trimmed by 4 bases and the J gene end by 4 bases; junction bases not matched to a gene: 12. The CDR3 runs to 16 residues. CDR1 is SGHNT and CDR2 is YYREEE in the germline V gene (reference sequence). CDR3 sequence reads: CASSALTGALSYGYTF. The CDR3 region has the DNA TGTGCCAGCAGCGCCTTGACAGGGGCCCTCTCCTATGGCTACACCTTC.

In its sample, this clone was seen a few times. The chain recombines TRBV11-2 with TRBJ1-2; no clear D gene. Per the germline V gene, CDR1 is SGHAT and CDR2 is FQNNGV. The CDR3 is 13 residues long. V dropped 5 bases and J dropped 8 bases, with 15 bases sitting between them. CDR3 protein: CASSPPRGWGYTF. The CDR3, as DNA: TGTGCCAGCAGCCCCCCCCGAGGTTGGGGCTACACCTTC.

V and J are TRBV9 and TRBJ1-6; TRBD1 is a possible D gene (6 bases). Trimming cost V 0 bases and J 7 bases, with 11 bases left between them. The germline V gene has CDR1 SGDLS and CDR2 YYNGEE. The CDR3 runs to 15 residues. CDR3 coding DNA: TGTGCCAGCAGCGTAGGTTTGCAGGGGAATTCACCCCTCCACTTT. It codes for CASSVGLQGNSPLHF.

CDR3 sequence reads: CASSQDLFGELFF. The CDR3 DNA is TGTGCCAGCAGCCAAGATCTCTTCGGGGAGCTGTTTTTT. The chain joins TRBV3-1 (or the pseudogene TRBV3-2) to TRBJ2-2; D unclear. CDR3 length equals 13 residues. Trimming stripped 0 bases from V and 7 bases from J, with 6 bases between. Germline V CDR1 and CDR2: LGHDT, YNNKEL (reference sequence).

This rearrangement joins TRBV19 to TRBJ1-5; 7 bases agree with TRBD1. The ends lost 0 bases at V and 4 bases at J; junction bases unmatched: 3. Germline V lookup: CDR1 LNHDA, CDR2 SQIVND (reference sequence). The CDR3 runs to 15 residues. The CDR3 coding sequence is TGTGCCAGTAGTATAGAGGGACAGAAGAATCAGCCCCAGCATTTT. Translation: CASSIEGQKNQPQHF.

This clone was observed once. V gene TRBV29-1 combines with J gene TRBJ2-1, with D possibly matching TRBD2 (6 bases). V lost 3 bases, J lost 8 bases, and 11 bases lay in between. The CDR3 is 12 residues long. Germline V gives CDR1 SQVTM, CDR2 ANQGSEA. CDR3 in DNA: TGCAGCGTTGACCAGGGCGGGGATGAGCAGTTCTTC. It specifies CSVDQGGDEQFF.

The chain is built from TRBV5-4 and TRBJ2-5; D is unresolved. The germline V and J ends were trimmed by 3 bases and 0 bases, with 6 bases remaining between them. This CDR3 comprises 13 residues. Germline-derived CDR1 and CDR2 are SGHNT and YYREEE (reference sequence). The CDR3 coding sequence is TGTGCCAGCAGCTCTCGAGACCAAGAGACCCAGTACTTC. It yields the protein CASSSRDQETQYF.

The rearrangement joins TRBV27 to TRBJ2-3, with TRBD1 matching over 8 bases. Germline V lookup: CDR1 MNHEY, CDR2 SMNVEV (reference sequence). Trimming removed 6 bases from V and 4 bases from J; junction bases left unmatched: 9. The length of the CDR3 is 15 residues. The CDR3 spells CASRWGQGASDTQYF. For the CDR3, the DNA is TGTGCCAGCAGATGGGGGCAGGGGGCATCAGATACGCAGTATTTT.

DNA of the CDR3: TGCAGCGTGTCGGACAGGGTTAGTCACAATGAGCAGTTCTTC. This sequence encodes CSVSDRVSHNEQFF. The J gene is TRBJ2-1, the V gene TRBV29-1, with 8 bases lining up with TRBD1. CDR1 is SQVTM, CDR2 ANQGSEA, per germline. The CDR3 is 14 residues long. V lost 6 bases, J lost 5 bases, and 9 bases stayed unmatched.

The chain is built from TRBV11-2 and TRBJ2-6; maybe TRBD1 (6 bases). This CDR3 has 18 residues. Deletions cut 5 bases from V and 0 bases from J, with 17 bases between. Germline-derived CDR1 and CDR2 are SGHAT and FQNNGV. CDR3 sequence reads: CASSPRQVLNSGANVLTF. CDR3 DNA: TGTGCCAGCAGCCCGCGACAGGTTCTCAACTCTGGGGCCAACGTCCTGACTTTC.

J is TRBJ1-6 and V is TRBV9; 11 bases line up with TRBD1. The CDR3 runs to 18 residues. Trimming removed 2 bases from V and 8 bases from J; junction bases left unmatched: 12. In germline, CDR1 is SGDLS, CDR2 YYNGEE. Here the CDR3 reads CASSVITWDRGVHSPLHF. Here the CDR3 DNA reads TGTGCCAGCAGCGTGATAACCTGGGACAGGGGGGTGCATTCACCCCTCCACTTT.

The chain employs TRBV27 and TRBJ2-1, with 9 bases aligning to TRBD2. CDR3 length equals 16 residues. The germline V gene has CDR1 MNHEY and CDR2 SMNVEV (reference sequence). The V segment lost 5 bases and the J segment 12 bases; nucleotides outside the gene matches: 17. In DNA form, the CDR3 reads TGTGCCAGCAGTCAAAATAGCGGGGGCGCTCAATCGGGGCAGTTCTTC. This gives the protein CASSQNSGGAQSGQFF.

The chain has TRBV11-2 and TRBJ2-1; no clear D gene. Looked up from germline, CDR1 is SGHAT and CDR2 is FQNNGV. V shed 1 base and J shed 4 bases, with 8 bases lying between them. The CDR3 is made up of 14 amino acids. CDR3 protein: CASSLGHEYNEQFF. The CDR3 DNA follows: TGTGCCAGCAGCTTAGGACATGAATACAATGAGCAGTTCTTC.

The chain combines TRBV18 with TRBJ2-1; the D gene is possibly TRBD1 (6 bases). Germline-derived CDR1 and CDR2 are KGHSH and LQKENI. The CDR3 loop spans 15 amino acids. With 0 bases removed from V and 7 bases from J, the gap between germline ends came to 13 bases. CDR3 coding DNA: TGTGCCAGCTCACCACCCCAGGGAAGGGGGAATGAGCAGTTCTTC. It encodes CASSPPQGRGNEQFF.

This chain connects TRBV9 to TRBJ1-2; 7 positions match TRBD1. The CDR3 runs 15 residues. In germline, CDR1 is SGDLS, CDR2 YYNGEE. The V and J ends lost 3 bases and 13 bases, in that order; junction bases with no gene match: 18. The CDR3 DNA follows: TGTGCCAGCAGCGCCGACCTCGGAGGGGGCTCTGGGCCCACCTTC. It specifies CASSADLGGGSGPTF.

The V call is TRBV30, the J call TRBJ2-1, with 9 bases lining up with TRBD1. The CDR3 consists of 16 residues. The ends lost 1 base at V and 3 bases at J; junction bases unmatched: 7. The germline gives CDR1 GTSNPN, CDR2 SVGIG (reference sequence). CDR3 sequence reads: CAWSEGHRGLYNEQFF. Written as DNA, the CDR3 is TGTGCCTGGAGTGAGGGCCACAGGGGGCTCTACAATGAGCAGTTCTTC.

The chain recombines TRBV6-5 with TRBJ1-6; no clear D. The V end lost 2 bases, the J end lost 13 bases, and 6 bases lay between the germline ends. This CDR3 is 11 amino acids long. In germline, CDR1 is MNHEY, CDR2 SVGAGI. The CDR3 loop is CASSYGGPLHF. The CDR3 DNA reads as TGTGCCAGCAGTTACGGTGGCCCCCTCCACTTT.

The chain recombines TRBV5-6 with TRBJ2-3, with D possibly being TRBD2 (5 bases). Germline CDR1 reads SGHDT; CDR2 reads YYEEEE. This CDR3 has 14 residues. V lost 0 bases, J lost 3 bases, and 8 bases lay in between. The CDR3 protein is CASSLGERTDTQYF. For the CDR3, the DNA is TGTGCCAGCAGCTTGGGGGAGAGGACAGATACGCAGTATTTT.

The V gene is TRBV5-4, the J gene TRBJ2-5; 7 bases are shared with TRBD2. The V gene end was trimmed by 6 bases and the J gene end by 0 bases; junction bases not matched to a gene: 5. Germline V gene data show CDR1 as SGHNT and CDR2 as YYREEE (reference sequence). The CDR3 loop spans 14 amino acids. CDR3 in amino acids: CASKMGGYQETQYF. The CDR3 bases are TGTGCCAGCAAAATGGGGGGGTACCAAGAGACCCAGTACTTC.

This chain connects TRBV7-6 to TRBJ2-7; 8 nucleotides match TRBD1. Per the germline V gene, CDR1 is SGHVS and CDR2 is FNYEAQ. V lost 1 base to trimming and J lost 2 bases; unmatched junction nucleotides: 4. CDR3 length: 15 residues. The CDR3 nucleotides are TGTGCCAGCAGCTTAGAAGCAGGGGGCGCCTACGAGCAGTACTTC. As protein: CASSLEAGGAYEQYF.

The V call is TRBV11-2, the J call TRBJ1-2; TRBD1 might be the D (6 bases). This CDR3 comprises 15 residues. The ends were cut back, 5 bases at V and 5 bases at J, with 18 bases in the middle. Germline lookup yields CDR1 SGHAT and CDR2 FQNNGV. The CDR3 coding sequence is TGTGCCAGCAGCCCCCGGACACAGGGATGGTATGGCTACACCTTC. Its translation is CASSPRTQGWYGYTF.

A single count supports this clone. The chain has TRBV6-5 and TRBJ2-3, with 8 positions matching TRBD1. Trimming removed 7 bases from V and 5 bases from J; junction bases left unmatched: 8. The length of the CDR3 is 14 residues. Germline lookup yields CDR1 MNHEY and CDR2 SVGAGI. Here the CDR3 DNA reads TGTGCCAGCAAAACGACAGGGGAGGTAGATACGCAGTATTTT. The encoded protein is CASKTTGEVDTQYF.

The count of this clone is one. The genes are TRBV10-2 and TRBJ1-4, with 7 bases aligning to TRBD1. The ends lost 1 base at V and 6 bases at J; junction bases unmatched: 5. CDR1 and CDR2 from the germline V gene are WSHSY and SAAADI. This CDR3 has 15 residues. Here the CDR3 DNA reads TGCGCCAGCAGTGAGTACGGCAGGGGGGATGAAAAACTGTTTTTT. It translates to CASSEYGRGDEKLFF.

The chain carries TRBV18 and TRBJ1-6; D ambiguous. The CDR3 sequence is 15 residues long. Germline V gives CDR1 KGHSH, CDR2 LQKENI. Trimming pared 6 bases from V and 5 bases from J, leaving 14 bases between. The CDR3 bases are TGTGCCAGCTCCCTTCGACACTCAAATAATTCACCCCTCCACTTT. Amino acids: CASSLRHSNNSPLHF.